The subject of this entry is one T cell receptor (beta chain). Its antigen is currently unknown. V was cut by 3 bases and J by 9 bases, with 13 bases left in between. This CDR3 spans 13 amino acids. Germline-derived CDR1 and CDR2 are SGHRS and YFSETQ. Unique molecular identifiers tagged the TCRbeta library. MiXCR, applied by TCRdb to the PCR reads, yields one record per CDR3 protein. The sample lists about 120,000 distinct CDR3 sequences, 20% to 25% seen once, with roughly 10% in the top ten. The sample originates from a study of T-cell reconstitution after alpha-beta-depleted transplantation in children. Study results and caveats: Day-60 TCRbeta diversity that was high in some patients was derived from surviving recipient T cells and thymic progenitors. Several hundred graft clones that had expanded were reportedly the source of alpha-beta T cells about two months after transplant. T-cell counts and diversity at one year post-transplant came mainly from newly produced T cells.

The gene calls are TRBV5-1 and TRBJ2-1; the D gene is possibly TRBD2 (5 bases). This sequence was found in a male patient under 10 years old who had a stem cell transplant for chronic granulomatous disease, so the T cells may come from the graft donor. Sequences were derived from PBMCs, mostly from graft donor cells, sampled 180 days after TCRalphabeta/CD19-depleted stem cell transplant. The CDR3 here is CASSSGLSGEQFF. Written as DNA, the CDR3 is TGCGCCAGCAGCTCCGGACTCTCTGGTGAGCAGTTCTTC.